These 3 T cell receptor beta chains came from one sample sequenced in a study of T cells in Graves' hyperthyroidism and ophthalmopathy. There were TCR beta CDR3 regions amplified from RNA transcripts. The TCR CDR3 first-round RT-PCR relied on the HTBI primer set. TCRdb reanalysed the multiplex PCR reads using MiXCR and keeps one entry per CDR3 protein. The profile shows fewer than 500,000 distinct CDR3 sequences, approximately 15% of them singletons. The sequencing sample was made of blood. The receptors derive from a man between 18 and 29 years old with Graves' ophthalmopathy.

This chain connects TRBV6-5 to TRBJ2-4; 9 nucleotides align to TRBD1. The CDR3 totals 15 residues. Per the germline V gene, CDR1 is MNHEY and CDR2 is SVGAGI. V was pared by 4 bases and J by 6 bases, with 7 bases of the junction left unmatched. This CDR3 reads CASSSAGQGVNIQYF. The CDR3 region has the DNA TGTGCCAGCAGTTCCGCGGGACAGGGAGTAAACATTCAGTACTTC.

At least ten counts were recorded for this clonotype. This chain uses TRBV12-3 or TRBV12-4 with TRBJ2-5; 9 nucleotides match TRBD2. The CDR3 has 15 residues. The trim removed 0 bases at V and 4 bases at J, leaving 3 bases unmatched. This CDR3 is CASSLASGGLETQYF. The DNA for the CDR3 is TGTGCCAGCAGTTTAGCTAGCGGGGGCCTAGAGACCCAGTACTTC.

This clonotype came up many times. This chain connects TRBV6-5 to TRBJ1-1, with 8 bases lining up with TRBD1. From germline, CDR1 is MNHEY and CDR2 SVGAGI. V shed 0 bases and J 6 bases; nucleotides not matched to a gene: 3. The CDR3 runs 14 residues. CDR3 residues: CASSYSGTGAEAFF. DNA for the CDR3: TGTGCCAGCAGTTACTCCGGGACAGGCGCTGAAGCTTTCTTT.